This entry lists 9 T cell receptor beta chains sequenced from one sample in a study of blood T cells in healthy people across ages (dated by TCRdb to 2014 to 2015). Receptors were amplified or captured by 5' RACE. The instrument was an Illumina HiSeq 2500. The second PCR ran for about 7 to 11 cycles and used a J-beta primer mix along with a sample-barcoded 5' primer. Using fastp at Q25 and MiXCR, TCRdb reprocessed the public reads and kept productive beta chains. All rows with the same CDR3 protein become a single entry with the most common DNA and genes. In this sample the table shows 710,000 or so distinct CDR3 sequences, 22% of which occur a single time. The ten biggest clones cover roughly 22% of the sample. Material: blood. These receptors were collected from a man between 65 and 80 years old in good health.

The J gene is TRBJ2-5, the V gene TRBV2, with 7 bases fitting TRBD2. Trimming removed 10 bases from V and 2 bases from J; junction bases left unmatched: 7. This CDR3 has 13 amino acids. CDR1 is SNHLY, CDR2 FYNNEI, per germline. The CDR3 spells CATTGTTQETQYF. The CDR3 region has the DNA TGTGCCACCACCGGGACTACGCAAGAGACCCAGTACTTC.

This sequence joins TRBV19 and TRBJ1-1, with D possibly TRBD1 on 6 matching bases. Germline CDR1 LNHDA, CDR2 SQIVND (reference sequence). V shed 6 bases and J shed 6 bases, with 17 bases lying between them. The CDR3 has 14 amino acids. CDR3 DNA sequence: TGTGCCAGTAGCCCCCAGGGGAGAAGGGCTGAAGCTTTCTTT. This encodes CASSPQGRRAEAFF.

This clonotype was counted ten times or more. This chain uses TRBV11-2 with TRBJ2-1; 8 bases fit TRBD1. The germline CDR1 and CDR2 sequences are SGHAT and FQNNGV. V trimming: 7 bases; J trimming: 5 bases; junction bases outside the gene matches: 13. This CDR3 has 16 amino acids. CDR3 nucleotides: TGTGCCAGCACCGACCCCGGGACAGGTCTAAACAATGAGCAGTTCTTC. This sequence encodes CASTDPGTGLNNEQFF.

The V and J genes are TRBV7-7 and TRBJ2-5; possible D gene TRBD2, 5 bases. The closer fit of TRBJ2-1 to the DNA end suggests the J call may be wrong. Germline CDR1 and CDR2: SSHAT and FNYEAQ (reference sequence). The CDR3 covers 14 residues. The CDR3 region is CASSLRAGGHEQFF. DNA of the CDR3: TGTGCCAGCAGCTTACGGGCCGGAGGCCATGAGCAGTTCTTC.

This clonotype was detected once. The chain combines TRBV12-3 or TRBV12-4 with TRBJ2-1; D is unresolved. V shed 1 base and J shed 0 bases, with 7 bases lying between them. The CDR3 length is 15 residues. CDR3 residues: CASSLGVRSYNEQFF. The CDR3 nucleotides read TGTGCCAGCAGTTTAGGGGTGCGCTCCTACAATGAGCAGTTCTTC.

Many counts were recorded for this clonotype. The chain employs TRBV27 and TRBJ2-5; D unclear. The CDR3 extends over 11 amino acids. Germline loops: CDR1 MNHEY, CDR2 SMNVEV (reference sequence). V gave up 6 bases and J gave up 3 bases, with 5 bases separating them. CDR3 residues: CASSHKETQYF. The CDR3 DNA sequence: TGTGCCAGCAGCCACAAAGAGACCCAGTACTTC.

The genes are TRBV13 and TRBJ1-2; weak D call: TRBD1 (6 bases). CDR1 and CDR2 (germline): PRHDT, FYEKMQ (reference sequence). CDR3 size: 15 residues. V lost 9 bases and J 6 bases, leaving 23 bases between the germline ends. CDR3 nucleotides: TGTGCCAGTGAAAAAGGGGGTTCCGGGATAGATGGCTACACCTTC. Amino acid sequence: CASEKGGSGIDGYTF.

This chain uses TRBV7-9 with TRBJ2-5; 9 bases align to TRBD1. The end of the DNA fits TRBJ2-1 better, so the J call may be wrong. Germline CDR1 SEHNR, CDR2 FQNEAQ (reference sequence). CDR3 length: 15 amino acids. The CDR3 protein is CASSQGQGWNNEQFF. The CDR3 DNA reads TGTGCCAGCAGCCAGGGACAGGGCTGGAACAATGAGCAGTTCTTC.

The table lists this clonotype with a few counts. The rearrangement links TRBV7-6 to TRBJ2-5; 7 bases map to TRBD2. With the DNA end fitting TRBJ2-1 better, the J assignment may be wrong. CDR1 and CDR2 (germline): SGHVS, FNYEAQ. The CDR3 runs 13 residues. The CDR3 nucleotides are TGTGCCAGCAGCTTAAGGGCTAGCGGAGAGCAGTTCTTC. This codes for CASSLRASGEQFF.